The T cell receptor (beta chain) under discussion was sequenced for a study of radiation and T cells in renal cell carcinoma. Study-wide points: In blood, top tumor clones expanded by 2 weeks, shrinking by 4.

Time point meaning: blood 2 weeks post-SBRT. As to treatment: 15 Gy SBRT to primary tumor, nephrectomy 4 weeks later. Clear cell pathology was present in this patient's renal cell carcinoma. Regarding this clone: Its antigen is not known.

V lost 5 bases and J lost 4, with 11 bases in between. CDR3 length: 13 residues. The V gene's germline CDR1 is MNHNY and CDR2 SVGAGI (reference sequence). Libraries were prepared by immunoSEQ multiplex PCR; TCRdb keeps only in-frame clonotypes and omits some of them. The sample holds tens of thousands of clones; 65% to 90% are singletons and the top ten take about 22%. The V gene is TRBV6-6, the J gene TRBJ1-1, with D tentatively TRBD1 (5 bases). The sample here was blood, taken from a patient whose treatment included radiotherapy and nephrectomy. The TCR was taken from a woman between 50 and 59 years old with renal cell carcinoma. This CDR3 reads CASSNGGATEAFF. CDR3 nucleotide sequence: TGTGCCAGCAGTAATGGGGGAGCCACTGAAGCTTTCTTT.